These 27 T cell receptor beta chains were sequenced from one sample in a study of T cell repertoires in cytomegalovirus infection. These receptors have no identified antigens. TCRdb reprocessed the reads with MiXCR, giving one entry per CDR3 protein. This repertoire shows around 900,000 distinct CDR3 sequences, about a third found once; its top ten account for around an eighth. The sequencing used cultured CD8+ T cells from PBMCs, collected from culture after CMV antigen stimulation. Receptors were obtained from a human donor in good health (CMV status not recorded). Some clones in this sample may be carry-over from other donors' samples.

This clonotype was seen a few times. The CDR3 here is CASSMGRDTDTQYF. CDR3 sequence (DNA): TGTGCCAGCAGTATGGGGCGTGACACAGATACGCAGTATTTT. The chain is built from TRBV27 and TRBJ2-3; D is perhaps TRBD1 (5 bases). Germline V gene data show CDR1 as MNHEY and CDR2 as SMNVEV (reference sequence). The CDR3 is 14 amino acids. Trimming pared 5 bases from V and 2 bases from J, leaving 11 bases between.

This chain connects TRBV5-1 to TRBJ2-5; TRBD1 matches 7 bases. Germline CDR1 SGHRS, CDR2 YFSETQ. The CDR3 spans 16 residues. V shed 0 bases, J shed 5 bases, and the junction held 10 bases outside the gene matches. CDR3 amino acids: CASSLDRGLVWETQYF. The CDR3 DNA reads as TGCGCCAGCAGCTTGGACAGGGGCCTAGTATGGGAGACCCAGTACTTC.

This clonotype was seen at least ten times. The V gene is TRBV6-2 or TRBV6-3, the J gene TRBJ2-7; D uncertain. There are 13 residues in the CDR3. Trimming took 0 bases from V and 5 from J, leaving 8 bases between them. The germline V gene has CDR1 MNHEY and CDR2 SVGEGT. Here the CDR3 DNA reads TGTGCCAGCAGTTACTCGATATGGGACGAGCAGTACGTC. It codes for CASSYSIWDEQYV.

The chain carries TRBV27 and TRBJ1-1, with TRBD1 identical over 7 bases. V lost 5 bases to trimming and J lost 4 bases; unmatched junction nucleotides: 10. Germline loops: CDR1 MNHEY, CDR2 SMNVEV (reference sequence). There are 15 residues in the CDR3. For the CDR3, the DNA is TGTGCCAGCAGTCCCTCCATAGACAGGGCCACTGAAGCTTTCTTT. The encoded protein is CASSPSIDRATEAFF.

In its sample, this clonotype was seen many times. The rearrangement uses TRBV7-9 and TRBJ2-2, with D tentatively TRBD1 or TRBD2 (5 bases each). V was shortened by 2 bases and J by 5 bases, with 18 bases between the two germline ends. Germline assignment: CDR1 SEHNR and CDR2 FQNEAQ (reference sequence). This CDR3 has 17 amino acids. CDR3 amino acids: CASSLTPGPPLTGELFF. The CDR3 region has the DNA TGTGCCAGCAGCTTAACCCCGGGGCCACCTTTAACCGGGGAGCTGTTTTTT.

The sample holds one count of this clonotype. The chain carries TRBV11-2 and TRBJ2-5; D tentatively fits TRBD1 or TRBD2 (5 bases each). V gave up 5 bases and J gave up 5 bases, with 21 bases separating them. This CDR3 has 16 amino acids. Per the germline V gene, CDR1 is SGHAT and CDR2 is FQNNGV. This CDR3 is CASSAGFRGAGETQYF. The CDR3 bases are TGTGCCAGCAGCGCCGGCTTTAGAGGGGCAGGGGAGACCCAGTACTTC.

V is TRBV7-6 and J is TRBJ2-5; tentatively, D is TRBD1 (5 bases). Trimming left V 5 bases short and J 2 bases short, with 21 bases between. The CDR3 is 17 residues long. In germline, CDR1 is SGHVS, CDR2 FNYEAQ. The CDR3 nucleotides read TGTGCCAGCAGCCCACCCCCCCTCGGACACTTTCAAGAGACCCAGTACTTC. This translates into CASSPPPLGHFQETQYF.

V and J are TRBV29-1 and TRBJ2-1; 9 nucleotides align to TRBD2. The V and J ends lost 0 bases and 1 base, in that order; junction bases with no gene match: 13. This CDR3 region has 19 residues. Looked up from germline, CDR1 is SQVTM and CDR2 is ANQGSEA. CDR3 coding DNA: TGCAGCGTTGAAGAACCTTTATTAGGTAGCGGGGGATCCTACAATGAGCAGTTCTTC. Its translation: CSVEEPLLGSGGSYNEQFF.

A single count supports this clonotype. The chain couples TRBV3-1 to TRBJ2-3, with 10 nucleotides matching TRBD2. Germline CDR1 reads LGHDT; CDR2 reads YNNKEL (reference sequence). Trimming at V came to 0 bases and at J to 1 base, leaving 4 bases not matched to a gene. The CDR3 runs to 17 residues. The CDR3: CASSQELGTSGTDTQYF. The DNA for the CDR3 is TGTGCCAGCAGCCAAGAATTGGGGACTAGCGGCACAGATACGCAGTATTTT.

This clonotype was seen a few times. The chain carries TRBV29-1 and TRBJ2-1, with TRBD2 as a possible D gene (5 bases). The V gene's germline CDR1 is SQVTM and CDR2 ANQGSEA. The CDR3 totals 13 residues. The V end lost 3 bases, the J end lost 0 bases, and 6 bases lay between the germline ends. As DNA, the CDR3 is TGCAGCGTTGAGGGGAGCTCCTACAATGAGCAGTTCTTC. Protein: CSVEGSSYNEQFF.

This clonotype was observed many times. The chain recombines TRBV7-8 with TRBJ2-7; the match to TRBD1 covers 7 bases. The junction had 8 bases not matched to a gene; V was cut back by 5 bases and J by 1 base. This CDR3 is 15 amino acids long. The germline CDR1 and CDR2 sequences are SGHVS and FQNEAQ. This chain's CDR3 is CASSGRDSPSYEQYF. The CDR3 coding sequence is TGTGCCAGCAGCGGCCGGGACAGTCCGTCCTACGAGCAGTACTTC.

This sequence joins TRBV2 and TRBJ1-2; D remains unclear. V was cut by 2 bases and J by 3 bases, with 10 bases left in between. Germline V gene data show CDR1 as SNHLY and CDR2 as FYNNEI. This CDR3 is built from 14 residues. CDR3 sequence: CASSEYIEDYGYTF. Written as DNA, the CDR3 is TGTGCCAGCAGTGAATATATTGAAGACTATGGCTACACCTTC.

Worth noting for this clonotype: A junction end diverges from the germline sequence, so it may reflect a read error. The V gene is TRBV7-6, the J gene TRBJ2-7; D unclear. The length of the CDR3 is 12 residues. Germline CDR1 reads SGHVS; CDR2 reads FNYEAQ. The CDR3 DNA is TGTGCCAACAGCAAACGATCCTACGAGCAGTACTTC. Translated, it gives CANSKRSYEQYF.

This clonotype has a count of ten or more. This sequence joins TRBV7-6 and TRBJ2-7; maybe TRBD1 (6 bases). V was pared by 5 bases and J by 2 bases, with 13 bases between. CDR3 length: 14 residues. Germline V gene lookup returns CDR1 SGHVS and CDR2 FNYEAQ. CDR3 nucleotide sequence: TGTGCCAGCAGCGGCCAGGACAGTACCTACGAGCAGTACTTC. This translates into CASSGQDSTYEQYF.

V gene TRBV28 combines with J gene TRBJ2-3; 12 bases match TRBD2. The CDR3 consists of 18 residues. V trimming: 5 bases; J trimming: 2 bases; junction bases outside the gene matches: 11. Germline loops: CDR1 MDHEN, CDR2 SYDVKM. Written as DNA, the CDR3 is TGTGCCAGCAGTGGACTAGCGGGGAGGATAGCACACACAGATACGCAGTATTTT. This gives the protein CASSGLAGRIAHTDTQYF.

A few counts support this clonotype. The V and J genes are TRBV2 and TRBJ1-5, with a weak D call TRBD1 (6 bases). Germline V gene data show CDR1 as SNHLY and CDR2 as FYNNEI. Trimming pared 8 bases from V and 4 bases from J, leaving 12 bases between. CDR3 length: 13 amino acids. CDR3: CASQGRGNQPQHF. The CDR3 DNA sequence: TGTGCCAGCCAGGGGAGGGGAAATCAGCCCCAGCATTTT.

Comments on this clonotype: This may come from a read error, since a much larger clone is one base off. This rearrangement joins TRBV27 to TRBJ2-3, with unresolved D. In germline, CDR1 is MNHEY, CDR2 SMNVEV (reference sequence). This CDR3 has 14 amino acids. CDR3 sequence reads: CANSFVAVTDTQYF. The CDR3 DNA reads TGTGCCAACAGTTTTGTGGCAGTAACAGATACGCAGTATTTT.

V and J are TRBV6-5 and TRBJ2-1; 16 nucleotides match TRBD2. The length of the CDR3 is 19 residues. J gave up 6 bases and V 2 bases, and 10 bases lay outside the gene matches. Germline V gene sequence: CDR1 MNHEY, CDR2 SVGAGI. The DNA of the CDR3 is TGTGCCAGCAGTTACAGGGGACTAGCGGGGGGGCCGGTCGGCAATGAGCAGTTCTTC. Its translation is CASSYRGLAGGPVGNEQFF.

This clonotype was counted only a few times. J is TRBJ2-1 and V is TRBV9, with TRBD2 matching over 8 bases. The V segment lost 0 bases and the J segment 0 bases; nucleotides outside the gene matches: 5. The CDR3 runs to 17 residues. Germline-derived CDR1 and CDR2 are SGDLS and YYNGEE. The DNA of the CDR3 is TGTGCCAGCAGCGTAGCGACTAGCGACTACTCCTACAATGAGCAGTTCTTC. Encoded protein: CASSVATSDYSYNEQFF.

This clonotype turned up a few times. The CDR3 sequence is CASSDPGVPGELFF. The CDR3 DNA follows: TGTGCCAGCAGTGACCCAGGGGTCCCCGGGGAGCTGTTTTTT. The chain joins TRBV6-4 to TRBJ2-2, with a possible D match to TRBD1 (6 bases). Germline values: CDR1 MRHNA, CDR2 SNTAGT. CDR3 size: 14 residues. The V gene lost 2 bases and the J gene lost 6 bases, with 10 bases spanning the gap.

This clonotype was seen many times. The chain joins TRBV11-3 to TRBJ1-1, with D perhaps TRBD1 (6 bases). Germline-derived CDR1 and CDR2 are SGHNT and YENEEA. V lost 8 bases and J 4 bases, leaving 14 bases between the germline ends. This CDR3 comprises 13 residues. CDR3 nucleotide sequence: TGTGCCAGCCAGGGGTATGAGGGCACTGAAGCTTTCTTT. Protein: CASQGYEGTEAFF. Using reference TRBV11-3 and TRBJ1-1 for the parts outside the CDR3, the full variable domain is EAGVVQSPRYKIIEKKQPVAFWCNPISGHNTLYWYLQNLGQGPELLIRYENEEAVDDSQLPKDRFSAERLKGVDSTLKIQPAELGDSAVYLCASQGYEGTEAFFGQGTRLTVV.

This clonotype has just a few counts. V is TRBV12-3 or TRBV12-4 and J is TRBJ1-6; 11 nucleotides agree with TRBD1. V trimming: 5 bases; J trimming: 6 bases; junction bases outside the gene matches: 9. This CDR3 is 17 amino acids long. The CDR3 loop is CASSPFGTGGGNSPLHF. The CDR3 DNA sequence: TGTGCCAGCAGTCCATTTGGGACAGGGGGGGGTAATTCACCCCTCCACTTT.

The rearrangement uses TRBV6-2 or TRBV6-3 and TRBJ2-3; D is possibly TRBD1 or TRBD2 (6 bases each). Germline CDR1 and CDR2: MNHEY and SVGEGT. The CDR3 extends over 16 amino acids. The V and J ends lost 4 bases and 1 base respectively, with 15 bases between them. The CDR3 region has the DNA TGTGCCAGCAGTTCACTGCCGAGGGGGGGCACAGATACGCAGTATTTT. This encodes CASSSLPRGGTDTQYF.

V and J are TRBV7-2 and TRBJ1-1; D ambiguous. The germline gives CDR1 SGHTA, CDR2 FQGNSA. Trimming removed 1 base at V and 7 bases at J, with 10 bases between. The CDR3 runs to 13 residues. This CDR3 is CASSLVRIIEAFF. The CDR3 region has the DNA TGTGCCAGCAGCTTAGTCAGGATAATTGAAGCTTTCTTT.

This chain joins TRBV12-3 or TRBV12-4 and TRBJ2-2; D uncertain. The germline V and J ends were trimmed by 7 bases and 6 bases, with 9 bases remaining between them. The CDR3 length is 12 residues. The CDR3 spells CASTYDSGELFF. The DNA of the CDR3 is TGTGCCAGCACCTACGACTCCGGGGAGCTGTTTTTT.

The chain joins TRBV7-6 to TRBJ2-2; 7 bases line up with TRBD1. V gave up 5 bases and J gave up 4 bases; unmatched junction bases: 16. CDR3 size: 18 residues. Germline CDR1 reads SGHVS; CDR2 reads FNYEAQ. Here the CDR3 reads CASSPKTGPQATTGELFF. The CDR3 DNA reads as TGTGCCAGCAGCCCAAAGACAGGGCCCCAGGCGACCACCGGGGAGCTGTTTTTT. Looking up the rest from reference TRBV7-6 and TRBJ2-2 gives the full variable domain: GAGVSQSPRYKVTKRGQDVALRCDPISGHVSLYWYRQALGQGPEFLTYFNYEAQQDKSGLPNDRFSAERPEGSISTLTIQRTEQRDSAMYRCASSPKTGPQATTGELFFGEGSRLTVL.

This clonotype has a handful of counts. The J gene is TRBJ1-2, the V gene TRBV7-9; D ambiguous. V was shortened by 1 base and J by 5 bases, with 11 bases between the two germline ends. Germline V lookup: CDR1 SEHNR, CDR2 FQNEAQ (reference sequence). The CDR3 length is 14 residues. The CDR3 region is CASSLGVGPYGYTF. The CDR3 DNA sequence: TGTGCCAGCAGCTTAGGTGTCGGGCCATATGGCTACACCTTC.